These 32 T cell receptor beta chains originate from one sample sequenced in a study of blood T cell repertoires in COVID-19. Profiling relied on immunoSEQ multiplex PCR, and the TCRdb table lists in-frame clones only, not all of them. The profile shows about 310,000 clones, 75% to 90% of them singletons. Sample: PBMCs or T cells enriched from blood (not recorded which). The receptors shown here come from a woman in her thirties or forties who had recovered from COVID-19.

To note about this clone: The sample has other DNA sequences that encode this CDR3 too. The rearrangement uses TRBV7-2 and TRBJ2-3, with 8 bases aligning to TRBD2. V shed 5 bases and J 4 bases; nucleotides not matched to a gene: 2. There are 13 residues in the CDR3. The germline V gene encodes CDR1 SGHTA and CDR2 FQGNSA. CDR3 nucleotides: TGTGCCAGCAGCCTGACTAGCGCAGATACGCAGTATTTT. This codes for CASSLTSADTQYF.

This sequence joins TRBV5-1 and TRBJ2-1; D is perhaps TRBD2 (5 bases). The germline gives CDR1 SGHRS, CDR2 YFSETQ. Trimming took 4 bases from V and 12 from J, leaving 23 bases between them. This CDR3 contains 15 residues. In DNA form, the CDR3 reads TGCGCCAGCAGCCGCCGACTAAGCGGACCGTCCGGGCAGTTCTTC. It yields the protein CASSRRLSGPSGQFF. Looking up the rest from reference TRBV5-1 and TRBJ2-1 gives the full variable domain: KAGVTQTPRYLIKTRGQQVTLSCSPISGHRSVSWYQQTPGQGLQFLFEYFSETQRNKGNFPGRFSGRQFSNSRSEMNVSTLELGDSALYLCASSRRLSGPSGQFFGPGTRLTVL.

This sequence joins TRBV20-1 and TRBJ2-5; 8 positions agree with TRBD2. V shed 3 bases and J 6 bases; nucleotides not matched to a gene: 9. CDR3 length: 14 amino acids. Germline values: CDR1 DFQATT, CDR2 SNEGSKA (reference sequence). In nucleotides, the CDR3 is TGCAGTGCTAGTCTCGGGAGGGATTATCAGACCCAGTACTTC. It is translated as CSASLGRDYQTQYF.

This chain joins TRBV5-1 and TRBJ2-2, with D perhaps TRBD2 (6 bases). Germline CDR1 and CDR2: SGHRS and YFSETQ. There are 16 residues in the CDR3. The V and J ends lost 4 bases and 1 base respectively, with 14 bases between them. For the CDR3, the DNA is TGCGCCAGCAGCCCTCGGCCGGGGGTGAACACCGGGGAGCTGTTTTTT. As protein: CASSPRPGVNTGELFF. Variable domain in full (rest from reference TRBV5-1 and TRBJ2-2): KAGVTQTPRYLIKTRGQQVTLSCSPISGHRSVSWYQQTPGQGLQFLFEYFSETQRNKGNFPGRFSGRQFSNSRSEMNVSTLELGDSALYLCASSPRPGVNTGELFFGEGSRLTVL.

This clone was recorded once. The rearrangement links TRBV7-2 to TRBJ1-4, with D possibly matching TRBD1 (5 bases). Germline CDR1 and CDR2: SGHTA and FQGNSA. The CDR3 is made up of 15 amino acids. Trimming took off 5 bases at V and 5 bases at J, with 15 bases between the two ends. This chain's CDR3 is CASSRGGQPNEKLFF. CDR3 DNA: TGTGCCAGCAGCAGGGGAGGGCAGCCAAATGAAAAACTGTTTTTT.

The gene calls are TRBV27 and TRBJ2-2; 8 bases match TRBD1. Germline V gene lookup returns CDR1 MNHEY and CDR2 SMNVEV (reference sequence). The CDR3 consists of 17 residues. V trimming: 7 bases; J trimming: 5 bases; junction bases outside the gene matches: 15. The CDR3 coding sequence is TGTGCCAGCACCTTAAAGGGTCCAGGGGGCAGAACCGGGGAGCTGTTTTTT. Protein product: CASTLKGPGGRTGELFF.

The V gene is TRBV15, the J gene TRBJ1-1, with D possibly matching TRBD1 (6 bases). The CDR3 totals 14 residues. Germline V CDR1 and CDR2: LNHNV, YYDKDF (reference sequence). V was pared by 6 bases and J by 2 bases, with 13 bases between. CDR3 protein: CATRTGRYNTEAFF. DNA of the CDR3: TGTGCCACCAGGACAGGACGGTACAACACTGAAGCTTTCTTT.

The J gene is TRBJ2-5, the V gene TRBV6-5, with D maybe TRBD2 (6 bases). The CDR3 has 13 residues. In germline, CDR1 is MNHEY, CDR2 SVGAGI. V lost 8 bases to trimming and J lost 5 bases, with 15 bases between them. This CDR3 is CASAGSRVETQYF. The CDR3 DNA sequence: TGTGCCAGCGCGGGGTCCCGGGTGGAGACCCAGTACTTC.

The chain uses TRBV2 and TRBJ1-6, with a tentative D call TRBD1 (6 bases). Germline V gene sequence: CDR1 SNHLY, CDR2 FYNNEI. This CDR3 is built from 13 residues. V lost 6 bases and J 5 bases, leaving 8 bases between the germline ends. DNA for the CDR3: TGTGCCAGCAGGGACAGAGATAATTCACCCCTCCACTTT. This encodes CASRDRDNSPLHF.

This clone was counted once. The rearrangement uses TRBV28 and TRBJ2-6, with D maybe TRBD2 (7 bases). The CDR3 contains 17 residues. V gave up 5 bases and J gave up 2 bases, with 16 bases separating them. Germline V gene lookup returns CDR1 MDHEN and CDR2 SYDVKM. The CDR3 DNA follows: TGTGCCAGCAGTGTCGCAGGGGAGGGGGCTGGGGCCAACGTCCTGACTTTC. Its translation: CASSVAGEGAGANVLTF.

The rearrangement joins TRBV2 to TRBJ2-1, with TRBD2 identical over 10 bases. Trimming cost V 4 bases and J 5 bases; bases outside gene matches: 5. Germline V gene lookup returns CDR1 SNHLY and CDR2 FYNNEI. The CDR3 runs 15 residues. The CDR3 loop is CASSVTSGLNNEQFF. DNA of the CDR3: TGTGCCAGCAGTGTGACTAGCGGGCTTAACAATGAGCAGTTCTTC.

V is TRBV27 and J is TRBJ2-7; no clear D. Trimming left V 2 bases short and J 0 bases short, with 5 bases between. The length of the CDR3 is 13 residues. Germline V CDR1 and CDR2: MNHEY, SMNVEV (reference sequence). The CDR3 reads CASSLLDSYEQYF. The DNA of the CDR3 is TGTGCCAGCAGTTTACTAGACTCCTACGAGCAGTACTTC.

Written as DNA, the CDR3 is TGTGCCAGCAGTCAACAGGGGGCCGCTGGCTATGGCTACACCTTC. Protein sequence: CASSQQGAAGYGYTF. V is TRBV28 and J is TRBJ1-2; TRBD1 matches at 9 bases. With 5 bases clipped from V and 4 bases from J, the junction kept 8 bases outside the gene matches. This CDR3 region has 15 residues. Looked up from germline, CDR1 is MDHEN and CDR2 is SYDVKM.

The chain carries TRBV18 and TRBJ2-1; possibly TRBD1 for D (5 bases). The CDR3 loop spans 13 amino acids. V dropped 2 bases and J dropped 8 bases, with 10 bases sitting between them. Germline lookup yields CDR1 KGHSH and CDR2 LQKENI. The CDR3 DNA is TGTGCCAGCTCACCAGGGGTAGGGGATGAGCAGTTCTTC. It is translated as CASSPGVGDEQFF.

This sequence joins TRBV10-3 and TRBJ2-3, with TRBD1 identical over 8 bases. Germline loops: CDR1 ENHRY, CDR2 SYGVKD. The CDR3 has 16 amino acids. The V and J ends lost 6 bases and 6 bases, in that order; junction bases with no gene match: 14. CDR3 sequence (DNA): TGTGCCATCAGCACCGGGACAGGATTGGATACTGATACGCAGTATTTT. This codes for CAISTGTGLDTDTQYF.

The chain employs TRBV29-1 and TRBJ2-2; 14 bases are a match to TRBD2. The CDR3 is 14 residues long. Germline CDR1 and CDR2: SQVTM and ANQGSEA. V was clipped by 4 bases and J by 6 bases; unmatched bases: 1. The CDR3: CSVGLAGGSGELFF. The CDR3 DNA sequence: TGCAGCGTTGGACTAGCGGGAGGGTCCGGGGAGCTGTTTTTT.

The gene calls are TRBV7-2 and TRBJ2-7; D gene ambiguous. The CDR3 sequence is 13 residues long. CDR1 and CDR2 from the germline V gene are SGHTA and FQGNSA. Trimming pared 2 bases from V and 4 bases from J, leaving 9 bases between. CDR3 nucleotide sequence: TGTGCCAGCAGCTTACCCTCGGTTTACGAGCAGTACTTC. Protein sequence: CASSLPSVYEQYF.

This chain connects TRBV7-2 to TRBJ2-1; maybe TRBD2 (6 bases). This CDR3 contains 16 residues. Trimming shortened V by 5 bases and J by 9 bases, and 23 bases separated the two germline ends. Per the germline V gene, CDR1 is SGHTA and CDR2 is FQGNSA. In DNA, the CDR3 is TGTGCCAGCAGCCCAGGGAGGAGACTAGGGTCTGGTGAGCAGTTCTTC. Encoded protein: CASSPGRRLGSGEQFF.

J is TRBJ2-5 and V is TRBV24-1; 7 bases align to TRBD2. V trimming: 7 bases; J trimming: 5 bases; junction bases outside the gene matches: 6. CDR1 is KGHDR and CDR2 is SFDVKD in the germline V gene. This CDR3 is 13 amino acids long. In DNA, the CDR3 is TGTGCCACCAGCCGGACTAGTCTTGAGACCCAGTACTTC. This sequence encodes CATSRTSLETQYF.

The V and J genes are TRBV30 and TRBJ1-1; 8 bases line up with TRBD1. Germline loops: CDR1 GTSNPN, CDR2 SVGIG (reference sequence). The V and J ends lost 3 bases and 11 bases, in that order; junction bases with no gene match: 11. The CDR3 is made up of 13 amino acids. The CDR3 sequence: CAWSQGQAPGAFF. DNA of the CDR3: TGTGCCTGGAGCCAGGGACAGGCGCCTGGGGCTTTCTTT.

This chain uses TRBV15 with TRBJ1-4; unclear D gene. CDR3 size: 15 residues. V was clipped by 3 bases and J by 8 bases, with 16 bases between them. Germline CDR1 LNHNV, CDR2 YYDKDF (reference sequence). The CDR3 sequence: CATSREWSLNEKLFF. Written as DNA, the CDR3 is TGTGCCACCAGCAGGGAGTGGTCCTTAAACGAAAAACTGTTTTTT.

The J gene is TRBJ1-2, the V gene TRBV5-8; 7 bases map to TRBD1. Germline-derived CDR1 and CDR2 are SGHTS and YDEGEE. V was clipped by 0 bases and J by 8 bases; unmatched bases: 7. This CDR3 comprises 14 residues. Here the CDR3 DNA reads TGTGCCAGCAGCTTGGGGACAGGCCCGGGGGGCTACACCTTC. This gives the protein CASSLGTGPGGYTF.

The count of this clone is one. This CDR3 reads CASSQDLGQGYDNQPQHF. The CDR3 DNA follows: TGCGCCAGCAGCCAAGATCTGGGACAGGGATATGACAATCAGCCCCAGCATTTT. The gene calls are TRBV4-3 and TRBJ1-5; 9 bases fit TRBD1. Germline assignment: CDR1 LGHNA and CDR2 YSLEER. Trimming removed 0 bases from V and 3 bases from J; junction bases left unmatched: 9. CDR3 length equals 18 residues.

V gene TRBV24-1 combines with J gene TRBJ2-2; maybe TRBD1 (6 bases). CDR3 size: 15 residues. The V gene lost 3 bases and the J gene lost 6 bases, with 13 bases spanning the gap. CDR1 is KGHDR, CDR2 SFDVKD, per germline. CDR3 residues: CATSDPRQVPGELFF. The CDR3, as DNA: TGTGCCACCAGTGATCCACGACAGGTGCCCGGGGAGCTGTTTTTT.

The V and J genes are TRBV6-5 and TRBJ2-7; 7 positions match TRBD1. The CDR3 is 14 residues long. Germline values: CDR1 MNHEY, CDR2 SVGAGI. J lost 2 bases, V lost 3 bases, and 4 bases had no gene match. The CDR3 bases are TGTGCCAGCAGTTATGACAGGGAAACCTACGAGCAGTACTTC. It translates to CASSYDRETYEQYF.

This clone was detected only once. The CDR3 DNA reads TGTGCCAGCAGCTTAGAAGACAGGGAAATCAACGAGCAGTACTTC. This gives the protein CASSLEDREINEQYF. The rearrangement joins TRBV7-6 to TRBJ2-7; 7 nucleotides line up with TRBD1. CDR3 size: 15 residues. CDR1 and CDR2 from the germline V gene are SGHVS and FNYEAQ. With 1 base clipped from V and 5 bases from J, the junction kept 8 bases outside the gene matches.

This sequence joins TRBV10-3 and TRBJ1-3; no clear D gene. The CDR3 consists of 15 residues. CDR1 is ENHRY, CDR2 SYGVKD, per germline. The ends were cut back, 10 bases at V and 0 bases at J, with 16 bases in the middle. CDR3 sequence reads: CATGVGRPSGNTIYF. CDR3 nucleotides: TGTGCCACCGGGGTGGGAAGACCCTCTGGAAACACCATATATTTT.

This clone was counted a single time. The rearrangement links TRBV7-3 to TRBJ2-2; 11 nucleotides align to TRBD2. The CDR3 contains 15 residues. Germline V CDR1 and CDR2: SGHTA, FQGTGA. The V and J ends lost 5 bases and 6 bases, in that order; junction bases with no gene match: 5. In nucleotides, the CDR3 is TGTGCCAGCAGCATTAGCGGGAGGGGTCCCGGGGAGCTGTTTTTT. It is translated as CASSISGRGPGELFF.

The rearrangement uses TRBV6-5 and TRBJ1-6, with D possibly matching TRBD1 (5 bases). Germline CDR1 reads MNHEY; CDR2 reads SVGAGI. V lost 5 bases to trimming and J lost 10 bases, with 15 bases between them. The CDR3 extends over 14 amino acids. The CDR3 DNA sequence: TGTGCCAGCAGTCCAGGGTATTTGGAGTCACCCCTCCACTTT. Amino acids: CASSPGYLESPLHF.

The chain uses TRBV6-2 or TRBV6-3 and TRBJ2-1; D not resolved. V was pared by 4 bases and J by 9 bases, with 7 bases between. Germline CDR1 MNHEY, CDR2 SVGEGT. The CDR3 extends over 11 amino acids. CDR3 region: CASSWPPEQFF. The DNA for the CDR3 is TGTGCCAGCAGTTGGCCTCCTGAGCAGTTCTTC.

The rearrangement links TRBV9 to TRBJ1-1; 11 nucleotides align to TRBD1. V dropped 4 bases and J dropped 4; count of bases not matched to a gene: 3. This CDR3 contains 14 residues. CDR1 and CDR2 from the germline V gene are SGDLS and YYNGEE. CDR3 coding DNA: TGTGCCAGCAGCTTTGGGACAGGGGGCACTGAAGCTTTCTTT. Translated: CASSFGTGGTEAFF.

This chain connects TRBV28 to TRBJ2-1, with 10 bases aligning to TRBD2. V was clipped by 3 bases and J by 3 bases; unmatched bases: 2. Germline loops: CDR1 MDHEN, CDR2 SYDVKM. The length of the CDR3 is 15 residues. The CDR3: CASSFASGGYNEQFF. The DNA of the CDR3 is TGTGCCAGCAGTTTTGCTAGCGGGGGCTACAATGAGCAGTTCTTC.